These 14 T cell receptor beta chains were sequenced from one sample in a study of T cells after yellow fever vaccination (dated by TCRdb to about 2019). Libraries were constructed by 5' RACE. TCRdb shows the sequencer as Illumina HiSeq 2500. TCRdb passed the public sequencing reads through fastp at Q25 and MiXCR, retaining productive beta sequences. Every distinct CDR3 protein forms one entry, paired with its most common genes and DNA. The sample table shows hundreds of thousands of distinct CDR3 sequences, and 10% to 15% are seen once. The top ten hold about 16% of the sample. This specimen's treatment or condition label, per the study, means: live attenuated yellow fever vaccine strain. The material sequenced was PBMCs, taken on the day of the yellow fever booster vaccination. These receptors originate from a man younger than 45 who received the YFV17D yellow fever vaccine.

This clonotype was seen only a few times. J is TRBJ2-1 and V is TRBV5-8; D possibly corresponds to TRBD1 (6 bases). The V and J ends lost 3 bases and 5 bases respectively, with 15 bases between them. The CDR3 is 15 residues long. In germline, CDR1 is SGHTS, CDR2 YDEGEE. CDR3 sequence: CASSSGVASNNEQFF. The CDR3, as DNA: TGTGCCAGCAGCTCAGGGGTGGCGAGTAACAATGAGCAGTTCTTC.

The gene calls are TRBV28 and TRBJ2-7; the D gene is possibly TRBD2 (6 bases). The CDR3 contains 15 residues. Per germline, CDR1 MDHEN and CDR2 SYDVKM. Trimming shortened V by 7 bases and J by 5 bases, and 21 bases separated the two germline ends. CDR3 in amino acids: CASTLAGFLFHEQYF. CDR3 bases: TGTGCCAGCACACTAGCTGGATTTCTTTTCCACGAGCAGTACTTC.

The genes are TRBV19 and TRBJ2-5, with D possibly matching TRBD2 (7 bases). The CDR3 totals 15 residues. The germline V gene encodes CDR1 LNHDA and CDR2 SQIVND (reference sequence). Trimming cost V 9 bases and J 1 base, with 18 bases left between them. The CDR3 coding sequence is TGTGCCAGCCGATCCCGGGGGGCGCCCCAAGAGACCCAGTACTTC. Residues: CASRSRGAPQETQYF. The full variable domain, its missing parts supplied by reference TRBV19 and TRBJ2-5, is DGGITQSPKYLFRKEGQNVTLSCEQNLNHDAMYWYRQDPGQGLRLIYYSQIVNDFQKGDIAEGYSVSREKKESFPLTVTSAQKNPTAFYLCASRSRGAPQETQYFGPGTRLLVL.

The chain uses TRBV5-6 and TRBJ2-7; a possible D gene is TRBD2 (5 bases). Germline loops: CDR1 SGHDT, CDR2 YYEEEE. This CDR3 has 14 residues. Trimming stripped 8 bases from V and 0 bases from J, with 15 bases between. The CDR3 here is CARSRGLVSYEQYF. CDR3 DNA: TGTGCCAGGAGTCGCGGACTGGTCTCCTACGAGCAGTACTTC.

The genes are TRBV18 and TRBJ2-1; possible D gene TRBD2, 5 bases. The CDR3 contains 12 residues. V dropped 1 base and J dropped 16 bases, with 14 bases sitting between them. Germline lookup yields CDR1 KGHSH and CDR2 LQKENI. The CDR3 sequence: CASSPQRSGRFF. The CDR3 DNA sequence: TGTGCCAGCTCACCACAGCGGTCCGGGCGTTTCTTC.

In this sample, this clonotype turned up many times. The rearrangement links TRBV12-3 or TRBV12-4 to TRBJ1-4; 9 bases are shared with TRBD1. The CDR3 length is 15 residues. Trimming took 5 bases from V and 8 from J; bases not matched to a gene: 9. The CDR3 bases are TGTGCCAGCAGTCCGGGGGACAGGGATTCGGAAAAACTGTTTTTT. The encoded protein is CASSPGDRDSEKLFF.

V is TRBV7-2 and J is TRBJ2-3; weak D call: TRBD2 (5 bases). This CDR3 contains 15 residues. CDR1 and CDR2 from the germline V gene are SGHTA and FQGNSA. V was trimmed by 4 bases and J by 1 base, leaving 12 bases between them. In DNA, the CDR3 is TGTGCCAGCAGCTCGAGAGCGAGGGGCACAGATACGCAGTATTTT. This gives the protein CASSSRARGTDTQYF.

The rearrangement links TRBV3-1 to TRBJ2-7, with TRBD2 identical over 12 bases. The junction had 14 bases not matched to a gene; V was cut back by 4 bases and J by 7 bases. From germline, CDR1 is LGHDT and CDR2 YNNKEL (reference sequence). The length of the CDR3 is 17 residues. The CDR3: CASSRTARLAGVWEQYF. In DNA, the CDR3 is TGTGCCAGCAGCCGTACCGCCCGACTAGCGGGAGTTTGGGAGCAGTACTTC.

V and J are TRBV3-1 and TRBJ2-5, with TRBD1 identical over 9 bases. Trimming removed 0 bases from V and 5 bases from J; junction bases left unmatched: 7. Germline V gene sequence: CDR1 LGHDT, CDR2 YNNKEL (reference sequence). The length of the CDR3 is 16 residues. CDR3 in DNA: TGTGCCAGCAGCCAAGATCGGACAGGGGCTGCTGAGACCCAGTACTTC. It codes for CASSQDRTGAAETQYF.

The rearrangement uses TRBV10-3 and TRBJ2-1; TRBD1 matches 10 bases. This CDR3 has 14 amino acids. The ends lost 10 bases at V and 7 bases at J; junction bases unmatched: 10. Germline V gene sequence: CDR1 ENHRY, CDR2 SYGVKD. The chain's CDR3 is CASTGTGAGNEQFF. Here the CDR3 DNA reads TGTGCCAGTACCGGGACAGGGGCAGGTAATGAGCAGTTCTTC.

This clonotype showed up just a few times. The chain combines TRBV7-2 with TRBJ1-6; 9 nucleotides align to TRBD1. The CDR3 is 17 residues long. Germline assignment: CDR1 SGHTA and CDR2 FQGNSA. The V and J ends lost 8 bases and 6 bases, in that order; junction bases with no gene match: 14. The CDR3 DNA sequence: TGTGCCAGCGGGACAGGGAGTGCCTCGTCACTTAATTCACCCCTCCACTTT. Protein product: CASGTGSASSLNSPLHF. The whole variable domain, filled in from reference TRBV7-2 and TRBJ1-6, reads GAGVSQSPSNKVTEKGKDVELRCDPISGHTALYWYRQSLGQGLEFLIYFQGNSAPDKSGLPSDRFSAERTGGSVSTLTIQRTQQEDSAVYLCASGTGSASSLNSPLHFGNGTRLTVT.

In this sample, this clonotype turned up a few times. The gene calls are TRBV2 and TRBJ2-7, with D perhaps matching TRBD1 or TRBD2 (5 bases each). In germline, CDR1 is SNHLY, CDR2 FYNNEI. V was trimmed by 6 bases and J by 4 bases, leaving 13 bases between them. The CDR3 is made up of 13 amino acids. The CDR3 region is CASRGTDSYEQYF. The CDR3 bases are TGTGCCAGCAGAGGGACGGACTCATACGAGCAGTACTTC.

This sequence joins TRBV7-8 and TRBJ2-1, with 9 bases matching TRBD1. The CDR3 consists of 17 residues. V gave up 5 bases and J gave up 10 bases; unmatched junction bases: 18. Per germline, CDR1 SGHVS and CDR2 FQNEAQ. CDR3 in amino acids: CASSPSPGTGIVVEQFF. The CDR3 DNA reads TGTGCCAGCAGCCCGTCGCCCGGGACAGGGATAGTGGTGGAGCAGTTCTTC.

CDR3 in amino acids: CSARDRGRTGELFF. The CDR3 DNA sequence: TGCAGTGCTAGAGATAGGGGGCGCACCGGGGAGCTGTTTTTT. The chain combines TRBV20-1 with TRBJ2-2; TRBD1 agrees at 7 bases. Germline-derived CDR1 and CDR2 are DFQATT and SNEGSKA (reference sequence). CDR3 length equals 14 residues. Trimming cost V 0 bases and J 4 bases; bases outside gene matches: 2.